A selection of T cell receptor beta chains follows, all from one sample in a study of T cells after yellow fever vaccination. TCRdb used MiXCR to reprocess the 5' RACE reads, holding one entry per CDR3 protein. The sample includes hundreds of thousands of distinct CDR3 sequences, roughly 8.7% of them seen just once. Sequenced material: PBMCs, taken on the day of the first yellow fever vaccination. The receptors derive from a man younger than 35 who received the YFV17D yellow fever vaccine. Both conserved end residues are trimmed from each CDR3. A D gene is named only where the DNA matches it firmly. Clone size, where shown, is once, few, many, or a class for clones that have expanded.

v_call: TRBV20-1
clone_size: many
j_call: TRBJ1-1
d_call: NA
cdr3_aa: SARGWIARRNTEAF

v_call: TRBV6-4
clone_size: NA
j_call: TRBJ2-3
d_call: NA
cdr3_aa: ASSDSRFIDTQY

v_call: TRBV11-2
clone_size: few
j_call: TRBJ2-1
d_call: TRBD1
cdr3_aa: ASSPQGTGKNEQF

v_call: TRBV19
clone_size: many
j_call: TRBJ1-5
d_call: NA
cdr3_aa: ASSLNNQPQH

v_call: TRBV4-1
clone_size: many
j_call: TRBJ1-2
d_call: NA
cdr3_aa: ASSLGVDYGYT

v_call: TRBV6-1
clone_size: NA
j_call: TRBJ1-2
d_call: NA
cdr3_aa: ASTLGGGANYGYT

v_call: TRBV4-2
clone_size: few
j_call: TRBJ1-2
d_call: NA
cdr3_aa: ASKGDSSLYGYT

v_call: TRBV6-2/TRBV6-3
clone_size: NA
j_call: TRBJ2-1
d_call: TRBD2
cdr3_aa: ASRSALAGLNERF

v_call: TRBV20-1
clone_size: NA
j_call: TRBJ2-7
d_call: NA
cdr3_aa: SAIVTGTYISYEQY

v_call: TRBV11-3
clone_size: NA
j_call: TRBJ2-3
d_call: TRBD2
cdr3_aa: ASSEGTTRVQDTQY

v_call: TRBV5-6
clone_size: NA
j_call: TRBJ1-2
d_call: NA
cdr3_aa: AMTQGLLGYT

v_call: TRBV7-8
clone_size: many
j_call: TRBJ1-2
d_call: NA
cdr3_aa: ASSLGDTYYGYT